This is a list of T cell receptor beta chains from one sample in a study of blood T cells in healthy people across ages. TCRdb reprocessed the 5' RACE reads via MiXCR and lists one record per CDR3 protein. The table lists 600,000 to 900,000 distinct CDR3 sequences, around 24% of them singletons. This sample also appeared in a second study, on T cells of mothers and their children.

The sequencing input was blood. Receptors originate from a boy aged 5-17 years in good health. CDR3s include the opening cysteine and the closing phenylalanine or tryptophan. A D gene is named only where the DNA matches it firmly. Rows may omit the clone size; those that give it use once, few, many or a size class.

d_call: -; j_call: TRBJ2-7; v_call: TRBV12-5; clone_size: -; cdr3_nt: TGTGCTACCTGGGACATCCGGAGGGGCGAGCAGTACTTC; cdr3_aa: CATWDIRRGEQYF
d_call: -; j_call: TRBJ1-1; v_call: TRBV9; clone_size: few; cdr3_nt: TGTGCCAGCAGCGTAGTCCAGGGGATCACTGAAGCTTTCTTT; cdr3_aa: CASSVVQGITEAFF
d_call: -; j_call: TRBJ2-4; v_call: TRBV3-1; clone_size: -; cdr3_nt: TGTGCCAGCAGCCAAGAAGGAGGGGCGCGAGCTATAGCCAAAAACATTCAGTACTTC; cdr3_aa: CASSQEGGARAIAKNIQYF
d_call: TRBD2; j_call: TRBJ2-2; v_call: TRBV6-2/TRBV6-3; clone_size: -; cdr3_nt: TGTGCCAGCACCAGGACTAGCTTCACCGGGGAGCTGTTTTTT; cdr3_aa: CASTRTSFTGELFF
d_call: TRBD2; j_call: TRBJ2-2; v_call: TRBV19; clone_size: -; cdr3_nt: TGTGCCAGTAGTATAATCACTAGCGGCGCCGGGGAGCTGTTTTTT; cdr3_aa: CASSIITSGAGELFF
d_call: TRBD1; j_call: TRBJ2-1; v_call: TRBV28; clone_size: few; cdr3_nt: TGTGCCAGCAGTTTATTTACAGGGGTCTATTCCAGCGGAAGGAATGAGCAGTTCTTC; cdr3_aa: CASSLFTGVYSSGRNEQFF
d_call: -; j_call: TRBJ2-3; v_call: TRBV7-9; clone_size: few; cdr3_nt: TGTGCCAGCAGCTCGGACCCGGGGATCTCAGATACGCAGTATTTT; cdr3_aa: CASSSDPGISDTQYF
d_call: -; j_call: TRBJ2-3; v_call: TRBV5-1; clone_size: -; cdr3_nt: TGCGCCAGCAGCTCAACCCAGCCAGGAGATACGCAGTATTTT; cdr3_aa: CASSSTQPGDTQYF
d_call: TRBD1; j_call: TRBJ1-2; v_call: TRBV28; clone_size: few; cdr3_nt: TGTGCCAGCACCCCAGGGGGGGGCGATGGCTACACCTTC; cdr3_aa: CASTPGGGDGYTF
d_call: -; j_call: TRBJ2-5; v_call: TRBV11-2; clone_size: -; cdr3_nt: TGTGCCAGCAGCTTAGTTGCCGGAACAGAGACCCAGTACTTC; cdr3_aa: CASSLVAGTETQYF
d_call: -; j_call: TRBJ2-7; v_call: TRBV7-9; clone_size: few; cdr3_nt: TGTGCCAGCAGGCCCTTGGACGAGCAGTACTTC; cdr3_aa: CASRPLDEQYF
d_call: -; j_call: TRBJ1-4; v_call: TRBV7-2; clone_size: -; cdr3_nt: TGTGCCAGCAGCTTAGATTCGGGACACGAAAAACTGTCTTTT; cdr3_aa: CASSLDSGHEKLSF
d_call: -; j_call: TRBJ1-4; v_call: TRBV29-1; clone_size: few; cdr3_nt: TGCAGCGTTGGGTTTCGGGACTGGAATGAAAAACTGTTTTTT; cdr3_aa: CSVGFRDWNEKLFF
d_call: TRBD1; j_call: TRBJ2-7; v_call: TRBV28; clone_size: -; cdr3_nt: TGTGCCAGCAGTTTACCAGGGGGTCCCTTCTACGAGCAGTACTTC; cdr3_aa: CASSLPGGPFYEQYF
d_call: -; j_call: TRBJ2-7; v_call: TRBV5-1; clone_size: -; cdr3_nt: TGCGCCAGCAGCCGAGTCGATGGCAGGGCCTACGAGCAGTACTTC; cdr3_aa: CASSRVDGRAYEQYF